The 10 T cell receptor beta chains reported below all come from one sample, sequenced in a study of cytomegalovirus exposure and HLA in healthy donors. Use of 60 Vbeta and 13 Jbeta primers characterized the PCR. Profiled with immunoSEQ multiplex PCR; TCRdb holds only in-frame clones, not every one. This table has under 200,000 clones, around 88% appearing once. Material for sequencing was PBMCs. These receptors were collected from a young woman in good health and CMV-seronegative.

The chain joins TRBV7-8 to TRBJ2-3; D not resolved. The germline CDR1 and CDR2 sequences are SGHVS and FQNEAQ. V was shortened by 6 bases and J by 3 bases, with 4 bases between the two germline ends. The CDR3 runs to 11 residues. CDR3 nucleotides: TGTGCCAGCAGTCTGACAGATACGCAGTATTTT. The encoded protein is CASSLTDTQYF.

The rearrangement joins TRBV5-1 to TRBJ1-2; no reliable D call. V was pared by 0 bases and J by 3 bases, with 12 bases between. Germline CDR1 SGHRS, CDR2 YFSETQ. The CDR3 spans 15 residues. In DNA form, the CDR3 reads TGCGCCAGCAGCTTGGTATCAGGTTGGGACTATGGCTACACCTTC. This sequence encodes CASSLVSGWDYGYTF.

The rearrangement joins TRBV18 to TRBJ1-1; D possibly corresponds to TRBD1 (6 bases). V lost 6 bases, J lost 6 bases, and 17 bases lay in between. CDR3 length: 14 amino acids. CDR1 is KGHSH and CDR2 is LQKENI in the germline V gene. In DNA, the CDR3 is TGTGCCAGCTCGCCCCTCAAGGACAGTCCTGAAGCTTTCTTT. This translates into CASSPLKDSPEAFF.

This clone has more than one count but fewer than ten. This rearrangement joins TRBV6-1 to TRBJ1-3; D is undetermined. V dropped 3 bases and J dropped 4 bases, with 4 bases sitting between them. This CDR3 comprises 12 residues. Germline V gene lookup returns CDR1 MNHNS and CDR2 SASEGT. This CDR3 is CASSEAGNTIYF. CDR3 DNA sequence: TGTGCCAGCAGTGAGGCAGGAAACACCATATATTTT.

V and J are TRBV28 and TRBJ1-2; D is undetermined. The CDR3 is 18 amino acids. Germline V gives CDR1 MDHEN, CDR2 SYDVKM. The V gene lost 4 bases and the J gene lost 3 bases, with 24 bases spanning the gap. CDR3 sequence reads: CASSSYSGMFPQHYGYTF. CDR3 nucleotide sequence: TGTGCCAGCAGTTCCTACAGCGGGATGTTTCCACAGCACTATGGCTACACCTTC.

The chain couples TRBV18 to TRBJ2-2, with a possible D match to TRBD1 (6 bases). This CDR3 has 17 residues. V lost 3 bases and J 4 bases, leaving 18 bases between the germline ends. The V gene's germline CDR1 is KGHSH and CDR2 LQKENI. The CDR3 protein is CASSPQGPRGSTGELFF. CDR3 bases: TGTGCCAGCTCACCGCAGGGGCCCAGGGGCAGCACCGGGGAGCTGTTTTTT.

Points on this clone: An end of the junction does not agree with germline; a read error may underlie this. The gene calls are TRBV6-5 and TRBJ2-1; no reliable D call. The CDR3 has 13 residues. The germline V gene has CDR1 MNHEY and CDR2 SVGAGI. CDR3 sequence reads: CASTYSQDNEQFF. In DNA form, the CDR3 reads TGTGCCAGCACTTACTCTCAGGACAATGAGCAGTTCTTC.

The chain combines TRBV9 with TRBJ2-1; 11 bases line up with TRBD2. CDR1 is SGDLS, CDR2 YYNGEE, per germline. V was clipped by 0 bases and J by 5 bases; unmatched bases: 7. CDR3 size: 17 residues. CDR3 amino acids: CASSVDVLAGVDNEQFF. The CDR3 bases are TGTGCCAGCAGCGTAGACGTACTAGCGGGAGTTGACAATGAGCAGTTCTTC.

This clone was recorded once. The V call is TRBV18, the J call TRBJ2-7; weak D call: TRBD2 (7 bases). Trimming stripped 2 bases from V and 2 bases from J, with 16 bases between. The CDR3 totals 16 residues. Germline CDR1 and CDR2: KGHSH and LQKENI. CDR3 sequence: CASSPRSGGNTYEQYF. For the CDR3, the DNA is TGTGCCAGCTCACCAAGGTCGGGGGGCAACACCTACGAGCAGTACTTC.

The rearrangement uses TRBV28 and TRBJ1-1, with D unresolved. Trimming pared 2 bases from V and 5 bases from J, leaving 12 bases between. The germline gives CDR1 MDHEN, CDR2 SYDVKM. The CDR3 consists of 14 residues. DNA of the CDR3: TGTGCCAGCAGTTTAAGTAGGAGAGGGACTGAAGCTTTCTTT. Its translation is CASSLSRRGTEAFF.